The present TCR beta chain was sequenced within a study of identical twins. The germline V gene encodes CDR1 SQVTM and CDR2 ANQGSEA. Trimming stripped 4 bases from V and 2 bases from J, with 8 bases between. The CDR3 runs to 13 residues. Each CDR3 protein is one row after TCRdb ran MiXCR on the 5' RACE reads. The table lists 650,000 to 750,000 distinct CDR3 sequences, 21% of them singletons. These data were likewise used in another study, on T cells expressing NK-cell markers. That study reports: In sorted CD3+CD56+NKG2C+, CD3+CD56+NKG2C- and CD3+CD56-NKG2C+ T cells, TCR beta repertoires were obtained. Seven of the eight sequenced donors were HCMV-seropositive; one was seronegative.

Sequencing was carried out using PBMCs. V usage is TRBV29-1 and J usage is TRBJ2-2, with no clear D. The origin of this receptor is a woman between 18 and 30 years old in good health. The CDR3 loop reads CSVVSPNTGELFF. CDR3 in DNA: TGCAGCGTTGTAAGTCCTAACACCGGGGAGCTGTTTTTT.